Presented here are 3 T cell receptor beta chains from one specimen sequenced in a study of blood T cell repertoires in COVID-19. The assay was immunoSEQ multiplex PCR, and TCRdb's table has in-frame clones only and misses some. The table lists about 190,000 clones, around 86% of them singletons. The sequencing sample was made of peripheral blood. These receptors were obtained from a woman between 35 and 50 years old with acute or convalescent COVID-19.

The V and J genes are TRBV29-1 and TRBJ2-7; D is ambiguous. Germline V gene data show CDR1 as SQVTM and CDR2 as ANQGSEA. Trimming left V 7 bases short and J 2 bases short, with 18 bases between. The CDR3 length is 14 residues. CDR3 nucleotide sequence: TGCAGCGCCATGCTCCCAGGCCCACCCTACGAGCAGTACTTC. Translation gives CSAMLPGPPYEQYF.

The chain is built from TRBV19 and TRBJ2-7, with 8 bases identical to TRBD2. V shed 9 bases and J 6 bases; nucleotides not matched to a gene: 10. The CDR3 contains 13 residues. Germline V gives CDR1 LNHDA, CDR2 SQIVND (reference sequence). CDR3 nucleotides: TGTGCCAGCGAGGCGGCGGGAGGCTTCGAGCAGTACTTC. Translating it yields CASEAAGGFEQYF.

V and J are TRBV12-3 or TRBV12-4 and TRBJ2-3; no clear D. The CDR3 extends over 12 amino acids. The V end was cut by 3 bases, the J end by 6 bases, with 7 bases between. CDR3 sequence reads: CASSFRSDTQYF. The CDR3 nucleotides are TGTGCCAGCAGTTTCAGGTCGGATACGCAGTATTTT.